The clone carrying this T cell receptor beta chain has only one observation. Its antigen is unidentified. The CDR3 has 15 residues. V lost 0 bases and J 4 bases, leaving 12 bases between the germline ends. Germline values: CDR1 KGHSH, CDR2 LQKENI. These data come from a study of post-analysis software for immune sequencing data. cDNA libraries for TCR beta contained unique molecular identifiers. TCRdb fed the PCR reads into MiXCR, producing one record per CDR3 protein. The sample shows about 570,000 distinct CDR3 sequences, around a third of them seen only once. Findings of the study overall: The study found TRBV5-6, TRBV5-1 and TRBV20-1 among a handful of TRBV segments more frequent in patients than controls. Versus controls, multiple sclerosis patients showed significantly lower diversity (normalized Chao1).

The sequencing sample was made of blood. This sequence originates from a girl aged 2-17 years with multiple sclerosis. This chain connects TRBV18 to TRBJ1-2, with D unresolved. The CDR3 loop is CASSPPVGGSYGYTF. The CDR3 DNA sequence: TGTGCCAGCTCACCACCCGTAGGAGGGAGCTATGGCTACACCTTC. The full variable domain, rest sourced from reference TRBV18 and TRBJ1-2, is NAGVMQNPRHLVRRRGQEARLRCSPMKGHSHVYWYRQLPEEGLKFMVYLQKENIIDESGMPKERFSAEFPKEGPSILRIQQVVRGDSAAYFCASSPPVGGSYGYTFGSGTRLTVV.